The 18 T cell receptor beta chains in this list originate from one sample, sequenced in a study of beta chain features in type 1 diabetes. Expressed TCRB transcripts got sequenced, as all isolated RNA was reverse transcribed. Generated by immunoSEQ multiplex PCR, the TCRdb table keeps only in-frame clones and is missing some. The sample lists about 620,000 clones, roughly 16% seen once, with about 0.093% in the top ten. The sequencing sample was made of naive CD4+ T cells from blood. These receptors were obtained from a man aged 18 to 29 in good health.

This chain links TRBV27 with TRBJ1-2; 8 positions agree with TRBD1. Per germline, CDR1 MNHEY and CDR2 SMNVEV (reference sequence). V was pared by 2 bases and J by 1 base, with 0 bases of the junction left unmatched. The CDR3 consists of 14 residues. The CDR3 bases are TGTGCCAGCAGTTTAGGACAGGGTAACTATGGCTACACCTTC. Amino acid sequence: CASSLGQGNYGYTF.

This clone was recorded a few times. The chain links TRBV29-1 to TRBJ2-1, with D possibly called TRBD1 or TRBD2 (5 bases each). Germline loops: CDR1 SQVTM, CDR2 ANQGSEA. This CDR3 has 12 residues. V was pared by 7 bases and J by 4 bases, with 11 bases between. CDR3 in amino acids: CSGGTGYNEQFF. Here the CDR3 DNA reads TGCAGCGGTGGGACGGGGTACAATGAGCAGTTCTTC.

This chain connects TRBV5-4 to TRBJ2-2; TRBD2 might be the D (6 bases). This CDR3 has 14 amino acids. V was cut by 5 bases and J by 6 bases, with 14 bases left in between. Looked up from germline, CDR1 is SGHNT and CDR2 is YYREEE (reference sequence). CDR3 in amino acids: CASSLPGEPGELFF. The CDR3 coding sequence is TGTGCCAGCAGTCTTCCGGGGGAGCCCGGGGAGCTGTTTTTT.

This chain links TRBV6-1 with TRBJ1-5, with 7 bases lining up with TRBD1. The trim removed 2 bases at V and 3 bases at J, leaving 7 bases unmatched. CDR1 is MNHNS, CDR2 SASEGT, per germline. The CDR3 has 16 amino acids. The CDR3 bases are TGTGCCAGCAGTGAAACACAGGGGAGGATCAATCAGCCCCAGCATTTT. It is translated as CASSETQGRINQPQHF.

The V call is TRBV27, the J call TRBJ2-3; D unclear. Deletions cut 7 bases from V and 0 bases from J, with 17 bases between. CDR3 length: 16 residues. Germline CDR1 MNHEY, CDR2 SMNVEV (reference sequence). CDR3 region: CASKGIWSLSTDTQYF. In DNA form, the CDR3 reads TGTGCCAGCAAGGGCATATGGTCTCTTAGCACAGATACGCAGTATTTT.

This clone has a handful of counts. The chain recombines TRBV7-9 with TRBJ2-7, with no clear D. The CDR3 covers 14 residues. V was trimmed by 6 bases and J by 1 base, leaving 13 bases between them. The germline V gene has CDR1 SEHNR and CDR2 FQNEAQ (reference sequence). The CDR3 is CASRSATLSYEQYF. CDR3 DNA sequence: TGTGCCAGCAGGTCGGCGACGCTATCCTACGAGCAGTACTTC.

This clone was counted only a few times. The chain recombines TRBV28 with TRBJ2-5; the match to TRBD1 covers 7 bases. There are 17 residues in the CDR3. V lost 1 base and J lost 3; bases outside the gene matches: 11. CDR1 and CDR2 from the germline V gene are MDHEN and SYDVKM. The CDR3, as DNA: TGTGCCAGCAGTTTATCCGGGCAGGGGGTATCTAAAGAGACCCAGTACTTC. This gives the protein CASSLSGQGVSKETQYF.

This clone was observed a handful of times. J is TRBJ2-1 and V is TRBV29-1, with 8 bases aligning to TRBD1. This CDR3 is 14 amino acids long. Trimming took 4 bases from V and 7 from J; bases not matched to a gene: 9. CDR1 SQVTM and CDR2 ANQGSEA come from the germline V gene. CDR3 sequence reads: CSVGRQGARNEQFF. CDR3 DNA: TGCAGCGTTGGTCGCCAGGGGGCTCGTAATGAGCAGTTCTTC.

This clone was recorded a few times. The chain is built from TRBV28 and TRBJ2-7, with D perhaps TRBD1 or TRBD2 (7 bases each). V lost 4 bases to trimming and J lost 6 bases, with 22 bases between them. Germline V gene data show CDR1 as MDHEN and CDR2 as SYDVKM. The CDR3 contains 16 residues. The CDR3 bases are TGTGCCAGCAGTTCCCCGCCGCGCAGGGGGGGCGGCGAGCAGTACTTC. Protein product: CASSSPPRRGGGEQYF.

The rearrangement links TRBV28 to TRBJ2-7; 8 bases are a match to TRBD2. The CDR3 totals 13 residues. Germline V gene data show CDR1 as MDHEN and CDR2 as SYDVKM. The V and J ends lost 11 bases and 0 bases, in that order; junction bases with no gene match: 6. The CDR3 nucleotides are TGTGCCGTACTACGGGGGGGCTCCTACGAGCAGTACTTC. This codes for CAVLRGGSYEQYF.

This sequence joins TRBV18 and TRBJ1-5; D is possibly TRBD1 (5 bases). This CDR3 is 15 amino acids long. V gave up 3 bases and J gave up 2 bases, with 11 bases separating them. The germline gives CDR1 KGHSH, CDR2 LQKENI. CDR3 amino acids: CASSPGGGGNQPQHF. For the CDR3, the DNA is TGTGCCAGCTCACCTGGGGGTGGGGGCAATCAGCCCCAGCATTTT.

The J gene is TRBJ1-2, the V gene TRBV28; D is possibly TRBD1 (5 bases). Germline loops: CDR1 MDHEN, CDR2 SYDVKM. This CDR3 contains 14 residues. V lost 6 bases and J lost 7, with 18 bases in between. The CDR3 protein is CASSRGGTLTGYTF. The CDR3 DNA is TGTGCCAGCAGCCGGGGGGGAACCCTGACTGGCTACACCTTC.

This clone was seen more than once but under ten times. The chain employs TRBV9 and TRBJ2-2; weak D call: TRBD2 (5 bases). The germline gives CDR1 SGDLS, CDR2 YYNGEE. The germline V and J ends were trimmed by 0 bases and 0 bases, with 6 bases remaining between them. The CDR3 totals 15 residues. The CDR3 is CASSVDGTNTGELFF. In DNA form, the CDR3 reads TGTGCCAGCAGCGTAGACGGGACGAACACCGGGGAGCTGTTTTTT.

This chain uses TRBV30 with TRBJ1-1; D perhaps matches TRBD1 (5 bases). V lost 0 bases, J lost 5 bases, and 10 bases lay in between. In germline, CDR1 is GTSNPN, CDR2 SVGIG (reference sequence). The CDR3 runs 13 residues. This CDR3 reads CAWSVRGGTEAFF. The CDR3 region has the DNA TGTGCCTGGAGTGTAAGGGGTGGTACTGAAGCTTTCTTT.

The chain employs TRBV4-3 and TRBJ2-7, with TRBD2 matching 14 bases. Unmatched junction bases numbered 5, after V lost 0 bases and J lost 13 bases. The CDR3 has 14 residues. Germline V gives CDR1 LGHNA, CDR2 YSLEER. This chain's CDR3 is CASSQDGTSGSSYF. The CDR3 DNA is TGCGCCAGCAGCCAAGACGGGACTAGCGGGAGTTCTTACTTC.

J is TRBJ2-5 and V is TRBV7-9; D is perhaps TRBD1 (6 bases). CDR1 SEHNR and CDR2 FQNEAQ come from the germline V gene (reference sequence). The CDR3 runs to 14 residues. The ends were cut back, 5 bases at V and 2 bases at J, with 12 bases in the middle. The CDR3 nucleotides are TGTGCCAGCAGCCCCGGGACATTTCAAGAGACCCAGTACTTC. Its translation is CASSPGTFQETQYF.

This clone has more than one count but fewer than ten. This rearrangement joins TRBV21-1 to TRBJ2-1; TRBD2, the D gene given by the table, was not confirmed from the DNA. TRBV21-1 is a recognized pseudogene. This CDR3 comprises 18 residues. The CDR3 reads CASSKGRGGRTTYNEQFF. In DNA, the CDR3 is TGTGCCAGCAGCAAAGGGCGGGGCGGGAGAACTACCTACAATGAGCAGTTCTTC.

The DNA of the CDR3 is TGTGCCAGCAGCTCAGAGTTAGCCTACACCTTC. Its protein is CASSSELAYTF. The genes are TRBV7-6 and TRBJ1-2; D remains unclear. Germline CDR1 reads SGHVS; CDR2 reads FNYEAQ. The ends were cut back, 4 bases at V and 10 bases at J, with 10 bases in the middle. The length of the CDR3 is 11 residues.